Each of the 4 T cell receptor beta chains below was sequenced from the same sample in a study of blood T cell repertoires in COVID-19. The data were produced by immunoSEQ multiplex PCR, yet TCRdb's version contains in-frame clones alone and is incomplete. Here the sample spans about 260,000 clones, 84% being singletons. Material for sequencing was peripheral blood. The receptors originated from a man aged 60 to 75 with acute or convalescent COVID-19.

In its sample, this clone was seen a few times. The chain links TRBV13 to TRBJ2-7; no definite D call. Trimming removed 4 bases from V and 1 base from J, with 2 bases in between. The CDR3 totals 11 residues. Germline CDR1 PRHDT, CDR2 FYEKMQ (reference sequence). CDR3: CASSSSYEQYF. The DNA of the CDR3 is TGTGCCAGCAGCTCATCCTACGAGCAGTACTTC.

The rearrangement uses TRBV18 and TRBJ2-5; D ambiguous. The CDR3 is made up of 13 amino acids. V lost 6 bases to trimming and J lost 1 base, with 9 bases between them. The germline CDR1 and CDR2 sequences are KGHSH and LQKENI. CDR3 loop: CASSEALQETQYF. CDR3 bases: TGTGCCAGCTCCGAAGCCCTCCAAGAGACCCAGTACTTC. The variable domain in full, with the rest retrieved from reference TRBV18 and TRBJ2-5, is NAGVMQNPRHLVRRRGQEARLRCSPMKGHSHVYWYRQLPEEGLKFMVYLQKENIIDESGMPKERFSAEFPKEGPSILRIQQVVRGDSAAYFCASSEALQETQYFGPGTRLLVL.

The chain carries TRBV11-2 and TRBJ2-3; tentatively, D is TRBD2 (5 bases). Trimming left V 5 bases short and J 3 bases short, with 18 bases between. The CDR3 contains 16 residues. Germline CDR1 reads SGHAT; CDR2 reads FQNNGV. The CDR3 DNA reads as TGTGCCAGCAGCCCTTCAGCTGTTAGGACTACAGATACGCAGTATTTT. Protein: CASSPSAVRTTDTQYF.

This clone has a handful of counts. This chain connects TRBV5-1 to TRBJ2-2, with 8 bases that match TRBD2. V gave up 2 bases and J gave up 0 bases; unmatched junction bases: 0. The CDR3 has 15 residues. Germline V gene lookup returns CDR1 SGHRS and CDR2 YFSETQ. As DNA, the CDR3 is TGCGCCAGCAGCTTACTAGCGGCGAACACCGGGGAGCTGTTTTTT. It specifies CASSLLAANTGELFF. The full variable domain, in which reference TRBV5-1 and TRBJ2-2 provide the parts outside the CDR3, is KAGVTQTPRYLIKTRGQQVTLSCSPISGHRSVSWYQQTPGQGLQFLFEYFSETQRNKGNFPGRFSGRQFSNSRSEMNVSTLELGDSALYLCASSLLAANTGELFFGEGSRLTVL.